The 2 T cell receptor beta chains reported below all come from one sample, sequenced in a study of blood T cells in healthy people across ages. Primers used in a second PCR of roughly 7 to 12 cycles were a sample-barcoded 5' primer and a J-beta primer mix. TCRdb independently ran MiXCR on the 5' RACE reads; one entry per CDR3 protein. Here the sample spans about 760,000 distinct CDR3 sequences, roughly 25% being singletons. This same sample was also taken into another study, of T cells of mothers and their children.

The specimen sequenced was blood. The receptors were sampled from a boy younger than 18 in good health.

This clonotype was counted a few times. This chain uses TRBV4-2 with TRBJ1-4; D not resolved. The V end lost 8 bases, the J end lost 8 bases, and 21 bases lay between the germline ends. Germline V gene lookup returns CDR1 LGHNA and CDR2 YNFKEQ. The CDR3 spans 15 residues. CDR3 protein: CASRQLGRDGEKLFF. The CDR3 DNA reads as TGTGCCAGCCGTCAACTCGGACGGGATGGGGAAAAACTGTTTTTT.

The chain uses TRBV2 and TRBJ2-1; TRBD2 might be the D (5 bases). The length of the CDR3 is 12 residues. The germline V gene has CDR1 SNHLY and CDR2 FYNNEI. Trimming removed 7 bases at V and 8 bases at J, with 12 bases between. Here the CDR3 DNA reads TGTGCCAGCACAGGCTGGCGGGATGAGCAGTTCTTC. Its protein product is CASTGWRDEQFF.